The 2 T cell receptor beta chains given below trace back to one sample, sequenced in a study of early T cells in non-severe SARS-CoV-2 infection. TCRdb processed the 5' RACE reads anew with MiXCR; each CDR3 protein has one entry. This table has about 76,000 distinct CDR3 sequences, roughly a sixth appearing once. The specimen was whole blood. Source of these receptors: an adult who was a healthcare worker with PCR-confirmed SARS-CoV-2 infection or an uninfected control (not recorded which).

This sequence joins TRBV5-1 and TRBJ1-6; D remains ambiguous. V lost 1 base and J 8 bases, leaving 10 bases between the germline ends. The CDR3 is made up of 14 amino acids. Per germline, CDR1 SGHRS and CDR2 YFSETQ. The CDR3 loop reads CASSLSTVDSPLHF. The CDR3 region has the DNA TGCGCCAGCAGCTTGAGCACAGTAGATTCACCCCTCCACTTT.

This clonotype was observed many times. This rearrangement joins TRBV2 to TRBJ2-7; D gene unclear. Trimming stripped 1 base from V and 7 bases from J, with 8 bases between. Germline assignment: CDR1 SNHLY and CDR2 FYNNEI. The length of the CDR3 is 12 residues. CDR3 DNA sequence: TGTGCCAGCAGTGAAGTACTTGGGGAGCAGTACTTC. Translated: CASSEVLGEQYF.